Each of the 19 T cell receptor beta chains below was sequenced from the same sample in a study of response to subunit inactivated influenza vaccine. One entry per CDR3 protein results from TCRdb running MiXCR on the RT-PCR reads. The data hold 650,000 to 850,000 distinct CDR3 sequences, with approximately 13% observed a single time. Specimen: PBMCs from blood, collected 14 to 15 days before vaccination. These receptors were collected from a man over 45 who received an inactivated influenza vaccine.

This clonotype was observed a few times. The gene calls are TRBV28 and TRBJ2-3, with 9 bases identical to TRBD1. The CDR3 has 14 amino acids. Germline-derived CDR1 and CDR2 are MDHEN and SYDVKM. Germline trimming cut 5 bases from V and 4 bases from J; bases unmatched to any gene: 4. CDR3 sequence (DNA): TGTGCCAGCAGTCGGGACAGGGTGGCAGATACGCAGTATTTT. This sequence encodes CASSRDRVADTQYF. Supplemented by reference TRBV28 and TRBJ2-3, the full variable domain reads DVKVTQSSRYLVKRTGEKVFLECVQDMDHENMFWYRQDPGLGLRLIYFSYDVKMKEKGDIPEGYSVSREKKERFSLILESASTNQTSMYLCASSRDRVADTQYFGPGTRLTVL.

The table lists this clonotype with many counts. The rearrangement links TRBV7-9 to TRBJ2-2, with no clear D. Germline CDR1 is SEHNR and CDR2 is FQNEAQ (reference sequence). The CDR3 consists of 15 residues. V was trimmed by 1 base and J by 6 bases, leaving 12 bases between them. This chain's CDR3 is CASSLDGSIPGELFF. In DNA form, the CDR3 reads TGTGCCAGCAGCTTAGATGGCTCAATCCCCGGGGAGCTGTTTTTT.

V gene TRBV28 combines with J gene TRBJ2-7; D is ambiguous. Germline assignment: CDR1 MDHEN and CDR2 SYDVKM. This CDR3 has 13 residues. Trimming removed 6 bases at V and 7 bases at J, with 16 bases between. The CDR3 is CASSLPVAWEQYF. The CDR3, as DNA: TGTGCCAGCAGCCTCCCCGTGGCTTGGGAGCAGTACTTC.

This clonotype was observed a few times. This chain uses TRBV28 with TRBJ1-2; D perhaps matches TRBD1 (5 bases). Germline CDR1 MDHEN, CDR2 SYDVKM. The germline V and J ends were trimmed by 1 base and 2 bases, with 8 bases remaining between them. CDR3 length equals 14 residues. CDR3 DNA: TGTGCCAGCAGTTTATACCCAGGGAACTATGGCTACACCTTC. Protein product: CASSLYPGNYGYTF.

The chain carries TRBV4-1 and TRBJ2-7; TRBD2 matches 15 bases. The CDR3 length is 16 residues. With 4 bases clipped from V and 5 bases from J, the junction kept 6 bases outside the gene matches. Per the germline V gene, CDR1 is MGHRA and CDR2 is YSYEKL. The CDR3 nucleotides are TGCGCCAGCAGCCCAGGGGGACTAGCGGGAGGAAACGAGCAGTACTTC. It specifies CASSPGGLAGGNEQYF.

The V gene is TRBV10-3, the J gene TRBJ2-1, with D perhaps matching TRBD2 (5 bases). The CDR3 length is 19 residues. V was shortened by 3 bases and J by 10 bases, with 31 bases between the two germline ends. Germline values: CDR1 ENHRY, CDR2 SYGVKD. CDR3 amino acids: CAISESSRTSLDGGGEQFF. The CDR3 DNA sequence: TGTGCCATCAGTGAATCTTCCCGGACTTCCCTTGACGGCGGTGGGGAGCAGTTCTTC.

This clonotype was seen a few times. The chain recombines TRBV5-1 with TRBJ2-2; TRBD2 matches at 7 bases. The germline gives CDR1 SGHRS, CDR2 YFSETQ. The CDR3 length is 14 residues. V shed 6 bases and J 5 bases; nucleotides not matched to a gene: 7. The DNA of the CDR3 is TGCGCCAGCAAGGGCGGGAGAGAGACCGGGGAGCTGTTTTTT. Residues: CASKGGRETGELFF.

The rearrangement uses TRBV11-2 and TRBJ2-4, with 7 nucleotides matching TRBD2. The CDR3 contains 17 residues. V shed 0 bases, J shed 1 base, and the junction held 6 bases outside the gene matches. CDR1 and CDR2 from the germline V gene are SGHAT and FQNNGV. The CDR3 nucleotides are TGTGCCAGCAGCTTAGAACCGGGGAGGGCGGCCAAAAACATTCAGTACTTC. This sequence encodes CASSLEPGRAAKNIQYF.

This clonotype was recorded at least ten times. CDR3 loop: CSARGVAGSLHTQYF. DNA of the CDR3: TGCAGTGCTAGAGGGGTAGCGGGAAGTCTGCATACGCAGTATTTT. This rearrangement joins TRBV20-1 to TRBJ2-3, with TRBD2 matching 8 bases. This CDR3 contains 15 residues. Per germline, CDR1 DFQATT and CDR2 SNEGSKA (reference sequence). Germline trimming cut 1 base from V and 7 bases from J; bases unmatched to any gene: 10.

The sample holds a few counts of this clonotype. The chain carries TRBV6-2 or TRBV6-3 and TRBJ2-1; no definite D call. CDR3 length: 17 amino acids. V was clipped by 6 bases and J by 0 bases, with 18 bases between them. CDR1 and CDR2 from the germline V gene are MNHEY and SVGEGT. CDR3 protein: CASRSLPHRDSYNEQFF. The CDR3 bases are TGTGCCAGCAGATCCCTTCCCCACAGAGACTCCTACAATGAGCAGTTCTTC.

The chain carries TRBV5-1 and TRBJ2-7; 9 bases align to TRBD2. CDR1 is SGHRS, CDR2 YFSETQ, per germline. J was trimmed by 6 bases and V by 1 base; bases with no gene match: 14. The CDR3 length is 17 residues. In DNA form, the CDR3 reads TGCGCCAGCAGCTTGTTCCTCGCGGGAGGGCCTGAGAGCGAGCAGTACTTC. It translates to CASSLFLAGGPESEQYF.

This clonotype was seen at least ten times. This sequence joins TRBV20-1 and TRBJ2-5; D not resolved. Germline V gives CDR1 DFQATT, CDR2 SNEGSKA (reference sequence). V was trimmed by 4 bases and J by 9 bases, leaving 18 bases between them. CDR3 length: 13 amino acids. In DNA, the CDR3 is TGCAGTGCTAAGTCTAACCCCGGTGTAGCCCAGTACTTC. Its protein is CSAKSNPGVAQYF.

CDR3 residues: CATQDRNTGELFF. DNA for the CDR3: TGTGCCACCCAGGACCGTAACACCGGGGAGCTGTTTTTT. This chain connects TRBV15 to TRBJ2-2, with unresolved D. The V end was cut by 8 bases, the J end by 2 bases, with 9 bases between. Germline V CDR1 and CDR2: LNHNV, YYDKDF (reference sequence). The CDR3 loop spans 13 amino acids.

This clonotype was detected a few times. V usage is TRBV27 and J usage is TRBJ2-7; TRBD1 aligns across 7 bases. Trimming removed 2 bases from V and 3 bases from J; junction bases left unmatched: 10. Per germline, CDR1 MNHEY and CDR2 SMNVEV (reference sequence). The CDR3 covers 16 residues. The CDR3 coding sequence is TGTGCCAGCAGTTTAAGTCCCAGGGGACAGCTCTACGAGCAGTACTTC. This gives the protein CASSLSPRGQLYEQYF.

The chain uses TRBV5-3 and TRBJ2-3; D not resolved. TRBV5-3 is recorded as an ORF, its role being uncertain. V was cut by 4 bases and J by 11 bases, with 8 bases left in between. The CDR3 totals 10 residues. The CDR3 coding sequence is TGTGCCAGAAGCCTCACCCGGCAGTATTTT. It encodes CARSLTRQYF.

This clonotype was recorded a few times. The chain uses TRBV3-1 and TRBJ2-3; 7 bases line up with TRBD2. The CDR3 runs 17 residues. J lost 3 bases, V lost 1 base, and 10 bases had no gene match. From germline, CDR1 is LGHDT and CDR2 YNNKEL (reference sequence). The CDR3 region has the DNA TGTGCCAGCAGCCAAGGCTCGTTTTGGGGGGGAACAGATACGCAGTATTTT. It is translated as CASSQGSFWGGTDTQYF.

This chain links TRBV5-6 with TRBJ2-3, with D maybe TRBD2 (7 bases). This CDR3 has 14 residues. V lost 4 bases to trimming and J lost 8 bases, with 17 bases between them. The germline V gene encodes CDR1 SGHDT and CDR2 YYEEEE. The CDR3 DNA is TGTGCCAGCAGCCCGCGGGGGCCCCGAACTACGCAGTATTTT. It yields the protein CASSPRGPRTTQYF.

This clonotype turned up a few times. The chain links TRBV11-2 to TRBJ2-1; TRBD2 might be the D (6 bases). This CDR3 contains 17 residues. V lost 3 bases, J lost 5 bases, and 20 bases lay in between. The germline CDR1 and CDR2 sequences are SGHAT and FQNNGV. This CDR3 is CASSFPIAVGKDNEQFF. CDR3 nucleotide sequence: TGTGCCAGCAGCTTTCCTATAGCGGTAGGGAAGGACAATGAGCAGTTCTTC.

This clonotype appeared many times. The chain links TRBV7-2 to TRBJ1-6, with 9 bases identical to TRBD1. The CDR3 covers 15 residues. From germline, CDR1 is SGHTA and CDR2 FQGNSA. Losses at the gene ends were 5 bases for V and 7 bases for J; bases not matched to a gene: 6. CDR3 protein: CASSRRTGDNSPLHF. In DNA, the CDR3 is TGTGCCAGCAGCAGACGGACAGGGGACAATTCACCCCTCCACTTT.